Below are 8 T cell receptor beta chains sequenced from a single sample in a study of cytomegalovirus exposure and HLA in healthy donors. Primers included in the PCR were 60 Vbeta and 13 Jbeta primers. Method: immunoSEQ multiplex PCR; TCRdb's copy keeps in-frame clones and lacks some. Of approximately 200,000 clones listed, about 77% are singletons. The sample was PBMCs. Receptors originate from a man aged 30 to 39 in good health and CMV-seropositive.

The rearrangement uses TRBV28 and TRBJ2-2; D is possibly TRBD1 (6 bases). CDR1 and CDR2 from the germline V gene are MDHEN and SYDVKM. Deletions cut 6 bases from V and 3 bases from J, with 17 bases between. The CDR3 is made up of 16 amino acids. The CDR3 loop reads CASRGTLGQHTGELFF. Written as DNA, the CDR3 is TGTGCCAGCAGGGGTACGTTAGGACAGCACACCGGGGAGCTGTTTTTT.

The chain is built from TRBV28 and TRBJ1-5; D gene unclear. Looked up from germline, CDR1 is MDHEN and CDR2 is SYDVKM. The CDR3 spans 12 residues. V was clipped by 10 bases and J by 2 bases, with 9 bases between them. The CDR3 spells CATLVGNQPQHF. The CDR3 coding sequence is TGTGCCACCCTAGTGGGCAATCAGCCCCAGCATTTT.

The sample holds one count of this clone. The chain employs TRBV5-5 and TRBJ2-7, with a weak D call TRBD1 (6 bases). The CDR3 runs to 14 residues. V was clipped by 2 bases and J by 0 bases, with 9 bases between them. The germline V gene has CDR1 SGHKS and CDR2 YYEKEE (reference sequence). The CDR3 is CASSFTGSSYEQYF. DNA for the CDR3: TGTGCCAGCAGCTTCACAGGGAGCTCCTACGAGCAGTACTTC.

The rearrangement joins TRBV27 to TRBJ2-2; D might be TRBD2 (5 bases). Germline CDR1 reads MNHEY; CDR2 reads SMNVEV (reference sequence). V lost 10 bases and J 4 bases, leaving 13 bases between the germline ends. The CDR3 has 13 amino acids. CDR3 in amino acids: CATSPGSTGELFF. As DNA, the CDR3 is TGTGCCACCAGCCCGGGGAGCACCGGGGAGCTGTTTTTT.

This rearrangement joins TRBV7-2 to TRBJ1-1; possibly TRBD1 for D (6 bases). Germline V CDR1 and CDR2: SGHTA, FQGNSA. The CDR3 extends over 14 amino acids. V was pared by 2 bases and J by 4 bases, with 11 bases between. CDR3 bases: TGTGCCAGCAGCTTACGGGGGGCGACCACTGAAGCTTTCTTT. It encodes CASSLRGATTEAFF.

The rearrangement links TRBV15 to TRBJ2-1; 12 bases align to TRBD2. J was trimmed by 5 bases and V by 3 bases; bases with no gene match: 5. The CDR3 is 16 residues long. Germline V gene lookup returns CDR1 LNHNV and CDR2 YYDKDF (reference sequence). This CDR3 reads CATSSQTSGRNNEQFF. CDR3 DNA sequence: TGTGCCACCAGCAGCCAGACTAGCGGGAGAAACAATGAGCAGTTCTTC.

There are a few counts of this clone. As DNA, the CDR3 is TGTGCCAGCAGCTATCAGGGGGCTGGGGAGCAGTACTTC. Translated, it gives CASSYQGAGEQYF. This chain joins TRBV7-3 and TRBJ2-7, with 8 bases identical to TRBD1. CDR1 is SGHTA, CDR2 FQGTGA, per germline. The CDR3 loop spans 13 amino acids. Germline trimming cut 4 bases from V and 7 bases from J; bases unmatched to any gene: 6.

This clone was observed a handful of times. The rearrangement links TRBV28 to TRBJ2-3; weak D call: TRBD2 (5 bases). This CDR3 comprises 16 residues. Looked up from germline, CDR1 is MDHEN and CDR2 is SYDVKM. Trimming stripped 5 bases from V and 2 bases from J, with 17 bases between. DNA for the CDR3: TGTGCCAGCAGTCCCATCGAGGGCCCCTTCACAGATACGCAGTATTTT. This gives the protein CASSPIEGPFTDTQYF. Full variable domain (remainder filled in from reference TRBV28 and TRBJ2-3): DVKVTQSSRYLVKRTGEKVFLECVQDMDHENMFWYRQDPGLGLRLIYFSYDVKMKEKGDIPEGYSVSREKKERFSLILESASTNQTSMYLCASSPIEGPFTDTQYFGPGTRLTVL.